Included here is one TCR beta chain sequence, with context. This sample is part of a study of T-cell reconstitution after alpha-beta-depleted transplantation in children. This CDR3 is built from 14 residues. The V and J ends lost 2 bases and 1 base respectively, with 8 bases between them. CDR1 is MNHEY, CDR2 SVGAGI, per germline. A TCRbeta library incorporating unique molecular identifiers was prepared. TCRdb reprocessed the PCR reads with MiXCR, giving one entry per CDR3 protein. Of 350,000 to 450,000 distinct CDR3 sequences listed, 13% were seen once; the top ten hold about 3.9%. This receptor was obtained from a human donor who donated a stem cell graft to a child with Fanconi anemia. The genes are TRBV6-5 and TRBJ1-2; D uncertain. The sequenced sample was PBMCs, obtained from the stem cell graft. CDR3 residues: CASSYEGRNYGYTF. The DNA of the CDR3 is TGTGCCAGCAGTTACGAGGGTCGTAACTATGGCTACACCTTC.